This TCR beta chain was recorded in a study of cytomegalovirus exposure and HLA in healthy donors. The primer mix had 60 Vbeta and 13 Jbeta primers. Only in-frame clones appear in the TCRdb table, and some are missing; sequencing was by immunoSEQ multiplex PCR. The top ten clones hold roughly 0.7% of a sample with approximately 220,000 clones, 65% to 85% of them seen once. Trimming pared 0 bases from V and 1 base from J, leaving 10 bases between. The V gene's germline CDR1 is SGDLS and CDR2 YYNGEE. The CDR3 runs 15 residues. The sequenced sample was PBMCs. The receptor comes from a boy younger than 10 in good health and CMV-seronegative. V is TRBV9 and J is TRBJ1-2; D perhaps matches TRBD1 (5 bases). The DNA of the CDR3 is TGTGCCAGCAGCGTAGCCGACAGTTTTAACTATGGCTACACCTTC. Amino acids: CASSVADSFNYGYTF.